The 16 T cell receptor beta chains listed next were all sequenced from one sample in a study of immune heterogeneity within non-small cell lung tumors. TCR beta CDR3 was amplified by multiplex PCR using 32 V and 13 J primers. TCRdb re-called the multiplex PCR reads with MiXCR, one entry per CDR3 protein. There are 1,500 to 2,500 distinct CDR3 sequences in the sample; just under 30% occur only once, and 13% lies in the top ten. Bulk tumor genomic DNA served as template, at roughly 600 ng per sample. Collection of several biopsies per primary tumor, spaced far apart, took place during surgery. These patients got curative surgery after being newly diagnosed with untreated non-small cell lung cancer. Sequenced sample: lung tumor tissue. Every receptor here comes from a woman in her 50s with non-small cell lung cancer.

This clonotype is labeled medium-sized. This sequence joins TRBV5-1 and TRBJ2-7; D is perhaps TRBD2 (6 bases). The germline V gene encodes CDR1 SGHRS and CDR2 YFSETQ. Trimming removed 4 bases from V and 0 bases from J, with 14 bases in between. This CDR3 is 15 amino acids long. CDR3 loop: CASSTGGTSSYEQYF. The CDR3 DNA reads TGCGCCAGCAGCACCGGGGGTACAAGCTCCTACGAGCAGTACTTC.

The chain combines TRBV12-3 or TRBV12-4 with TRBJ2-3, with 10 bases matching TRBD1. The CDR3 extends over 15 amino acids. Germline trimming cut 8 bases from V and 5 bases from J; bases unmatched to any gene: 10. The chain's CDR3 is CASGIRQGAGDTQYF. CDR3 coding DNA: TGTGCCAGCGGAATCCGACAGGGGGCTGGAGATACGCAGTATTTT.

In regard to this clonotype: One junction end disagrees with the germline gene, perhaps due to a read error. The J gene is TRBJ2-1, the V gene TRBV19; unclear D gene. The CDR3 has 13 residues. Germline CDR1 and CDR2: LNHDA and SQIVND (reference sequence). CDR3 sequence (DNA): TGTTCCAGTAGTATAGGGAAGTACAATGAGCAGTTCTTC. The encoded protein is CSSSIGKYNEQFF.

This chain links TRBV7-9 with TRBJ1-2; no clear D gene. V was pared by 6 bases and J by 4 bases, with 12 bases between. Germline assignment: CDR1 SEHNR and CDR2 FQNEAQ (reference sequence). The CDR3 has 13 residues. DNA for the CDR3: TGTGCCAGCAGTGACGGAACTTTCTATGGCTACACCTTC. Translated: CASSDGTFYGYTF.

In this sample, this clonotype turned up a few times. The chain joins TRBV5-1 to TRBJ1-2; no definite D call. Trimming left V 2 bases short and J 8 bases short, with 13 bases between. Germline assignment: CDR1 SGHRS and CDR2 YFSETQ. This CDR3 is built from 13 residues. CDR3 in amino acids: CASSFGEVGGYTF. The CDR3 region has the DNA TGCGCCAGCAGCTTCGGGGAAGTCGGAGGCTACACCTTC.

Concerning this clonotype itself: Possible read error: a much larger clone is one base away. The chain recombines TRBV7-2 with TRBJ1-5; maybe TRBD1 (6 bases). This CDR3 contains 15 residues. Germline V lookup: CDR1 SGHTA, CDR2 FQGNSA. CDR3 DNA: TGTGCCAGCAGCTTAGCGACAGGCCAGAATCAGCCCCATCATTTT. It codes for CASSLATGQNQPHHF.

The CDR3 region is CASSPTPWDTGELFF. CDR3 coding DNA: TGTGCCAGTAGTCCGACACCTTGGGACACCGGGGAGCTGTTTTTT. V and J are TRBV6-1 and TRBJ2-2; D call uncertain. Per germline, CDR1 MNHNS and CDR2 SASEGT. V was pared by 9 bases and J by 3 bases, with 17 bases between. The CDR3 covers 15 residues.

This clonotype has a single count. The chain is built from TRBV20-1 and TRBJ2-5, with 10 positions matching TRBD1. The CDR3 contains 11 residues. J lost 7 bases, V lost 5 bases, and 1 base had no gene match. Germline lookup yields CDR1 DFQATT and CDR2 SNEGSKA (reference sequence). CDR3 loop: CSADRGLTQYF. In nucleotides, the CDR3 is TGCAGTGCTGACAGGGGGCTGACCCAGTACTTC.

As concerns this clonotype: Being one base from a much bigger clone, this may be a read error. This chain connects TRBV20-1 to TRBJ2-7, with 10 bases fitting TRBD1. Germline V gives CDR1 DFQATT, CDR2 SNEGSKA (reference sequence). This CDR3 comprises 12 residues. In nucleotides, the CDR3 is TGCATTGCTAGGACAGGGGGTTACGAGCAGTACTTC. Its translation is CIARTGGYEQYF.

This sequence joins TRBV6-1 and TRBJ1-4; D may be TRBD1 (5 bases). V was trimmed by 5 bases and J by 0 bases, leaving 16 bases between them. Germline loops: CDR1 MNHNS, CDR2 SASEGT. CDR3 length: 17 residues. In nucleotides, the CDR3 is TGTGCCAGCAGTACCAAAATGCAGGGAGCAACTAATGAAAAACTGTTTTTT. Its protein is CASSTKMQGATNEKLFF.

For this clonotype: The junction departs from germline at one end; a sequencing error may be responsible. The rearrangement uses TRBV4-1 and TRBJ1-1, with 8 bases fitting TRBD1. The CDR3 contains 15 residues. The germline V gene encodes CDR1 MGHRA and CDR2 YSYEKL. Written as DNA, the CDR3 is TGCGCCAGCATCCAAGCGACAGGGGCGAACACTGAAGCTTTCTTT. Its protein product is CASIQATGANTEAFF.

This clonotype was picked up a small number of times. The chain uses TRBV20-1 and TRBJ2-7; TRBD2 agrees at 7 bases. Germline-derived CDR1 and CDR2 are DFQATT and SNEGSKA (reference sequence). This CDR3 is 16 amino acids long. V was clipped by 0 bases and J by 3 bases; unmatched bases: 11. The CDR3 sequence: CSARDPLRGSSYEQYF. CDR3 nucleotide sequence: TGCAGTGCTAGAGACCCCCTCCGCGGGAGTAGCTACGAGCAGTACTTC.

The chain couples TRBV30 to TRBJ2-5; TRBD2 aligns across 8 bases. Germline V CDR1 and CDR2: GTSNPN, SVGIG (reference sequence). The CDR3 loop spans 15 amino acids. J lost 5 bases, V lost 0 bases, and 8 bases had no gene match. CDR3 loop: CAWSVSSGVGETQYF. The CDR3 nucleotides are TGTGCCTGGAGTGTTAGTAGCGGGGTGGGGGAGACCCAGTACTTC.

In this sample, this clonotype turned up a few times. The CDR3 here is CAWSLRNEQFF. CDR3 coding DNA: TGTGCCTGGAGTTTGCGCAATGAGCAGTTCTTC. V is TRBV30 and J is TRBJ2-1; D call uncertain. Germline-derived CDR1 and CDR2 are GTSNPN and SVGIG (reference sequence). This CDR3 contains 11 residues. V was trimmed by 2 bases and J by 6 bases, leaving 5 bases between them.

The rearrangement uses TRBV12-3 or TRBV12-4 and TRBJ2-1; D is perhaps TRBD2 (6 bases). The CDR3 is 17 residues long. Trimming took 2 bases from V and 6 from J, leaving 20 bases between them. The CDR3 sequence is CASSLTSGGGMPNEQFF. CDR3 DNA sequence: TGTGCCAGCAGTTTAACCTCAGGAGGAGGGATGCCCAATGAGCAGTTCTTC.

The CDR3 region is CSAGGGANGYTF. The CDR3 coding sequence is TGCAGTGCGGGGGGGGGGGCGAATGGCTACACCTTC. V is TRBV20-1 and J is TRBJ1-2, with D possibly TRBD1 on 6 matching bases. This CDR3 region has 12 residues. CDR1 is DFQATT, CDR2 SNEGSKA, per germline (reference sequence). Trimming stripped 6 bases from V and 6 bases from J, with 14 bases between.